The subject of this entry is one TCR beta chain. Its cognate antigen is unknown. The germline CDR1 and CDR2 sequences are LNHNV and YYDKDF (reference sequence). V dropped 5 bases and J dropped 3 bases, with 10 bases sitting between them. The length of the CDR3 is 14 residues. This sample was taken from a study of T cells in Graves' hyperthyroidism and ophthalmopathy. The wider study: Pretreatment peripheral blood was obtained at initial diagnosis.

Amplification targeted TCR beta CDR3 regions from RNA transcripts. Using the HTBI primer set, a first-round RT-PCR was run on the TCR CDR3. TCRdb reprocessed the multiplex PCR reads with MiXCR, giving one entry per CDR3 protein. The data hold approximately 400,000 distinct CDR3 sequences, with about 15% observed a single time. Out of roughly 10 ml of fresh peripheral blood came the PBMCs. Study-level results: Most thyroid clonotypes expanded above 0.001 appeared in blood too.

Source material: blood. This receptor was identified in a woman in her 30s with Graves' hyperthyroidism. This chain uses TRBV15 with TRBJ2-2, with D possibly being TRBD1 (6 bases). The CDR3 reads CATSQGLDTGELFF. DNA for the CDR3: TGTGCCACCAGCCAGGGGCTGGACACCGGGGAGCTGTTTTTT.